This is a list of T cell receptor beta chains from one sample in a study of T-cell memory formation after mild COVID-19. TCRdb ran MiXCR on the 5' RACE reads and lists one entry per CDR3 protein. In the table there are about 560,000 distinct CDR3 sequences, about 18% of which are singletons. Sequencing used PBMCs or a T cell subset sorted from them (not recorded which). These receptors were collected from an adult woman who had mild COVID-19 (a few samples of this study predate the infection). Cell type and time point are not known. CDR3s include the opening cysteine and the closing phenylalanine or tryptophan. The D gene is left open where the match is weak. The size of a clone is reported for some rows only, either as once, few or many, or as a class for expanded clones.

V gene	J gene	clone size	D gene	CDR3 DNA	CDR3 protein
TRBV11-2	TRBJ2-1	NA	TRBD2	TGTGCCAGCACCCCCCATAGCGGGAGTGACTACAATGAGCAGTTCTTC	CASTPHSGSDYNEQFF
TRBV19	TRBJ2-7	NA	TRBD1	TGTGCCAGTAGTATTGTCAGGGGGACCCCCTTCTACGAGCAGTACTTC	CASSIVRGTPFYEQYF
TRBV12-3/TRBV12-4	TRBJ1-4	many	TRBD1	TGTGCCAGCAGTTTAGGCCCCGGGACAGGGGCTGAAAAACTGTTTTTT	CASSLGPGTGAEKLFF
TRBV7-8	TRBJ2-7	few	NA	TGTGCCAGCAGCTTAGACCCGGGGCGCTACGAGCAGTACTTC	CASSLDPGRYEQYF
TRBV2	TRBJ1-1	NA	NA	TGTGCCAGCAGGTTTAAGGGAACCCCTGAAGCTTTCTTT	CASRFKGTPEAFF
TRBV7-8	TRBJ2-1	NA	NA	TGTGCCAGCAGCTTAGGACTAGATATAGGTGGGCAGTTCTTC	CASSLGLDIGGQFF
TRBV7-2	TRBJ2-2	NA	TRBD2	TGTGCCAGCAGCTTAGCGGGACTACCGCCCGTCGGGGAGCTGTTTTTT	CASSLAGLPPVGELFF
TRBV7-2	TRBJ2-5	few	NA	TGTGCCAGCAGCTCTGGACTGGGGGGTAGTGAGACCCAGTACTTC	CASSSGLGGSETQYF
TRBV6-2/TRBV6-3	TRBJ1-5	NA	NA	TGTGCCAGCAGTTCTTCAGGAACCCGAAATCAGCCCCAGCATTTT	CASSSSGTRNQPQHF
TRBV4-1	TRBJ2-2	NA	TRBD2	TGCGCCAGCAGCCAAGAATTCGGCGGGGGGGCCCTCGGGGAGCTGTTTTTT	CASSQEFGGGALGELFF
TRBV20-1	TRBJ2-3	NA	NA	TGCAGTGCTAGAGTGTACAGGGACCGCACAGATACGCAGTATTTT	CSARVYRDRTDTQYF
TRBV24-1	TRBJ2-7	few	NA	TGTGCCACCAGTAATCAGACGGACCCCTACGAGCAGTACTTC	CATSNQTDPYEQYF
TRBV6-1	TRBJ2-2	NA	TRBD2	TGTGCCAGCAGAGTAACTAGCGGGGATTCCGGGGAGCTGTTTTTT	CASRVTSGDSGELFF
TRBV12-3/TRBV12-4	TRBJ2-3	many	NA	TGTGCCAGCAGTTCGACTGGCACAGATACGCAGTATTTT	CASSSTGTDTQYF
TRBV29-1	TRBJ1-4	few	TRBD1	TGCAGCGGCCGGACAGGGGGCGTTGAAAAACTGTTTTTT	CSGRTGGVEKLFF
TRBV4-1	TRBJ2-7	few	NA	TGCGCCAGCAGCCAGGGGGTGACCAACTCCTACGAGCAGTACTTC	CASSQGVTNSYEQYF
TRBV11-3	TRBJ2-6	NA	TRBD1	TGTGCCAGCAACCCTGGGACAGCCGGGGCCAACGTCCTGACTTTC	CASNPGTAGANVLTF
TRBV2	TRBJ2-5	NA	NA	TGTGCCAGCAGTGAGAGGAGGGTACCCCGAGAGACCCAGTACTTC	CASSERRVPRETQYF
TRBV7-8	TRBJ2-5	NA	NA	TGTGCCAGCAGCTTATTGGGGTTAAGGGGCCAAGAGACCCAGTACTTC	CASSLLGLRGQETQYF
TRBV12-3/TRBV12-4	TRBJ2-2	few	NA	TGTGCCAGCAGACCGGGACTGTCGAACACCGGGGAGCTGTTTTTT	CASRPGLSNTGELFF
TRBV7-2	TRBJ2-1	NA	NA	TGTGCCAGCAGCCTCGGGCGGCTAAGCGGGAATGAGCAGTTCTTC	CASSLGRLSGNEQFF
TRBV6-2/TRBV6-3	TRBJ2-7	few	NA	TGTGCCAGCACTCAGGAGCGGAACGAGCAGTACTTC	CASTQERNEQYF
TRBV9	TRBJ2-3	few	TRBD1	TGTGCCAGCAGCAATACTCGAACAGGGGGCGGCACAGATACGCAGTATTTT	CASSNTRTGGGTDTQYF
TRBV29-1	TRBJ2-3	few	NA	TGCAGCGTTCCGGGACCCCGGAGGGCAGATACGCAGTATTTT	CSVPGPRRADTQYF
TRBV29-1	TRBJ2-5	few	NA	TGCAGCGTTGAAGAAATGGCCTATCAAGAGACCCAGTACTTC	CSVEEMAYQETQYF
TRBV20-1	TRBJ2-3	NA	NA	TGCAGTGCCCCCGCCCGCACAGATACGCAGTATTTT	CSAPARTDTQYF
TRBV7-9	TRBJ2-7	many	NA	TGTGCCAGCAGCTTAGGGCCATTCGAGAGAGCCTACGAGCAGTACTTC	CASSLGPFERAYEQYF
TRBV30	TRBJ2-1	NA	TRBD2	TGTGCCTGGAGTGTAGGGACTAGCGTATACAATGAGCAGTTCTTC	CAWSVGTSVYNEQFF
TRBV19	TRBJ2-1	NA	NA	TGTGCCAGTAGTAAAGGGACAAGCAAGGATGAGCAGTTCTTC	CASSKGTSKDEQFF
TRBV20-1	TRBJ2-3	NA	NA	TGCAGTGCTAGAGATCGGTCCCGGGTGGTGGATACGCAGTATTTT	CSARDRSRVVDTQYF
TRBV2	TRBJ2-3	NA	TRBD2	TGTGCCAACTGGGGACTAGCGGGAGTTGTGGATACGCAGTATTTT	CANWGLAGVVDTQYF
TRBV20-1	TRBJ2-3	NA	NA	TGCAGTGCTACGGGACTCGGACCCACAGATACGCAGTATTTT	CSATGLGPTDTQYF
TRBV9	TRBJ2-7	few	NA	TGTGCCAGCAGCGTCGGAGGACTTATTGACGAGCAGTACTTC	CASSVGGLIDEQYF
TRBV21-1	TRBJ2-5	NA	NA	TGTGCCAGCAGCAGGAACAGGGGGCTGGGGGAGACCCAGTACTTC	CASSRNRGLGETQYF
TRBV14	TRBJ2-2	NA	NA	TGTGCCAGCAGCCCGGACTATTTTGGGGAGCTGTTTTTT	CASSPDYFGELFF
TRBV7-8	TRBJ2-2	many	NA	TGTGCCAGCAGCTTAGAGTCCGGGTCAGGGTTGAACGGGGAGCTGTTTTTT	CASSLESGSGLNGELFF
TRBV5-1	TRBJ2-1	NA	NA	TGCGCCAGCCGTGCAGGGCTTGAGCAGTTCTTC	CASRAGLEQFF
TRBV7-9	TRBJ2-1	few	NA	TGTGCCAGCAGCTTAGCGATGGCCTCCTGGGATGAGCAGTTCTTC	CASSLAMASWDEQFF
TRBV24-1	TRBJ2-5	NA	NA	TGTGCCACCAGTGATCCATTGGAGACCCAGTACTTC	CATSDPLETQYF
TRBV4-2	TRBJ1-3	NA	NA	TGTGCCAGCAGCCAAGTGGAAGGAAGCTCTGGAAACACCATATATTTT	CASSQVEGSSGNTIYF
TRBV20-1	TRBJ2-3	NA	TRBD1	TGCAGTGCTATTGTCGGGGCGACAGGGGGCACAGATACGCAGTATTTT	CSAIVGATGGTDTQYF
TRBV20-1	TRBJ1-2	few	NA	TGCAGTGCTAGCGCCGGGGGCGTCTATGGCTACACCTTC	CSASAGGVYGYTF
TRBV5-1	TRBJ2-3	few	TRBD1	TGCGCCAGCAGCCCGGGACAGACAGGGATTAAAGATACGCAGTATTTT	CASSPGQTGIKDTQYF
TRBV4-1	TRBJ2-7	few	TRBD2	TGCGCCAGCAGCCAAGCCATTAGCGGGACGTTCTACGAGCAGTACTTC	CASSQAISGTFYEQYF
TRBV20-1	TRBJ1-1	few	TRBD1	TGCAGTGCCCCCGGGACAGGGAACACTGAAGCTTTCTTT	CSAPGTGNTEAFF
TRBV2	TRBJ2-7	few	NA	TGTGCCAGCAGTGATGGCCAGGCCTCGTTCTACGAGCAGTACTTC	CASSDGQASFYEQYF
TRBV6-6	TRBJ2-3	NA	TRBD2	TGTGCCAGCAGAGCCGGGACTAGGGGCCCGGATACGCAGTATTTT	CASRAGTRGPDTQYF
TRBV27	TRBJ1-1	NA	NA	TGTGCCAGCAGTTTTGTGGGGTCCACTGAAGCTTTCTTT	CASSFVGSTEAFF
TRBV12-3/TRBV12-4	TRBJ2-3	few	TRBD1	TGTGCCAGCAGCCCAAGGGGACAGGGACCAGATACGCAGTATTTT	CASSPRGQGPDTQYF
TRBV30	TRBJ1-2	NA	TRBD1	TGTGCCTGGCTTGCTAGGGACAGGAAGGCCTATGGCTACACCTTC	CAWLARDRKAYGYTF
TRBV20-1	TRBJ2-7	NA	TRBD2	TGCAGTGCTAGAGATCTTGGGACTAGCGGGAGGGACTCCTACGAGCAGTACTTC	CSARDLGTSGRDSYEQYF